This T cell receptor (beta chain) comes out of a study of PD-L1 blockade in urothelial cancer. About the study: Blood analysis was done at 3 weeks (second dose) and 6 weeks after treatment began.

On this clone itself: The antigen is not known.

Study-wide findings and caveats: Stronger expansion of tumor-associated clones in blood at 3 weeks distinguished durable-benefit patients.

The germline V gene has CDR1 MDHEN and CDR2 SYDVKM. J was trimmed by 5 bases and V by 4 bases; bases with no gene match: 5. The CDR3 loop spans 14 amino acids. Libraries were prepared by immunoSEQ multiplex PCR; TCRdb keeps only in-frame clonotypes and omits some of them. The profile shows 71,000 or so clones, roughly nine tenths of them singletons. The rearrangement joins TRBV28 to TRBJ1-2; 9 bases line up with TRBD1. This TCR was recovered from a man aged 55-75 years with urothelial cancer. Source: PBMCs, taken around atezolizumab (anti-PD-L1) treatment. The CDR3 DNA reads as TGTGCCAGCAGTTCCGGGGACAGGGCATATGGCTACACCTTC. Translating gives CASSSGDRAYGYTF.